This TCR beta chain was obtained from a study of cytomegalovirus exposure and HLA in healthy donors. Primers: 60 Vbeta forward and 13 Jbeta reverse. Sequencing used immunoSEQ multiplex PCR; TCRdb keeps in-frame clones, though not all of them. In the table there are 160,000 or so clones, around 84% of which are singletons. Study-level points and caveats: Earlier findings revealed that most TCR beta V segments proved productive either about 87% or about 30% of the time. Across HLA loci, a later analysis found differing TCR association rates, with DRB1 most and HLA-C fewest.

The germline CDR1 and CDR2 sequences are KGHSH and LQKENI. Trimming took 3 bases from V and 3 from J, leaving 15 bases between them. This CDR3 has 15 amino acids. In the case of this clone: The antigen remains unidentified.

The V and J genes are TRBV18 and TRBJ2-7, with D maybe TRBD2 (6 bases). The sequenced sample was PBMCs. This receptor was identified in a woman aged 40 to 50 in good health and CMV-seronegative. The CDR3 sequence is CASSPSRSEGYEQYF. In DNA form, the CDR3 reads TGTGCCAGCTCACCTAGCCGGTCGGAGGGCTACGAGCAGTACTTC. The variable domain in full, with the rest retrieved from reference TRBV18 and TRBJ2-7, is NAGVMQNPRHLVRRRGQEARLRCSPMKGHSHVYWYRQLPEEGLKFMVYLQKENIIDESGMPKERFSAEFPKEGPSILRIQQVVRGDSAAYFCASSPSRSEGYEQYFGPGTRLTVT.